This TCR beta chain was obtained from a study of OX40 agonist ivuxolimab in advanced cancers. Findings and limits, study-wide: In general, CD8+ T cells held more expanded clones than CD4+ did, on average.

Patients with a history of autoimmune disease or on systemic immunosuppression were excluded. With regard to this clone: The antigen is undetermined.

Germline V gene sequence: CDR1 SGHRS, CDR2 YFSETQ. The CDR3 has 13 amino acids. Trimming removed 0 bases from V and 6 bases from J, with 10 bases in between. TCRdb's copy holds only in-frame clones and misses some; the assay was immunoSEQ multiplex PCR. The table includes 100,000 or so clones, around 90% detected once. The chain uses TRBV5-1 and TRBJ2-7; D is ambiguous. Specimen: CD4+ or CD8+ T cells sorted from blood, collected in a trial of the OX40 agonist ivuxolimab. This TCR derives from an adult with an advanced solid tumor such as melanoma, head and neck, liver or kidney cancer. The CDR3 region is CASSLGQMGEQYF. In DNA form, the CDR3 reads TGCGCCAGCAGCTTGGGGCAGATGGGCGAGCAGTACTTC.